This is a list of T cell receptor beta chains from one sample in a study of T-cell memory formation after mild COVID-19. TCRdb re-called the 5' RACE reads through MiXCR, storing one row per CDR3 protein. The repertoire holds some 600,000 distinct CDR3 sequences, with approximately 15% as singletons. Material: PBMCs or a T cell subset sorted from them (not recorded which). Receptors were obtained from an adult woman who had mild COVID-19 (a few samples of this study predate the infection). Cell type and time point are not known. Each CDR3 is given without its conserved first and last residue. Each record gives: CDR3 protein, J gene, V gene.

cdr3_aa: AVHGGRETQY
j_call: TRBJ2-5
v_call: TRBV2

cdr3_aa: ATTRDKTNQPQH
j_call: TRBJ1-5
v_call: TRBV15

cdr3_aa: ASSQGQGKETQY
j_call: TRBJ2-5
v_call: TRBV4-2

cdr3_aa: ASSPGRHTDEQF
j_call: TRBJ2-1
v_call: TRBV7-9

cdr3_aa: ASTFPRGTEAF
j_call: TRBJ1-1
v_call: TRBV21-1

cdr3_aa: ASSFNLEYLSYGYT
j_call: TRBJ1-2
v_call: TRBV12-3/TRBV12-4

cdr3_aa: ASSQGQPVSGTEAF
j_call: TRBJ1-1
v_call: TRBV18

cdr3_aa: ATSSGKGGNTEAF
j_call: TRBJ1-1
v_call: TRBV15

cdr3_aa: ATSDAVMGGRQF
j_call: TRBJ2-1
v_call: TRBV24-1

cdr3_aa: ATSDLHGIDQPQH
j_call: TRBJ1-5
v_call: TRBV24-1

cdr3_aa: ASGGLAGVFDEQF
j_call: TRBJ2-1
v_call: TRBV7-2

cdr3_aa: ASTQGNTIY
j_call: TRBJ1-3
v_call: TRBV3-1

cdr3_aa: SAREGPPTEAF
j_call: TRBJ1-1
v_call: TRBV20-1

cdr3_aa: ASSSGTGGEQY
j_call: TRBJ2-7
v_call: TRBV9

cdr3_aa: ASSPRPGTGLYEQY
j_call: TRBJ2-7
v_call: TRBV3-1

cdr3_aa: ATSRVGWGATEAF
j_call: TRBJ1-1
v_call: TRBV15

cdr3_aa: ASSLGTDPFYEQY
j_call: TRBJ2-7
v_call: TRBV5-6

cdr3_aa: ASSEYTDTQY
j_call: TRBJ2-3
v_call: TRBV18

cdr3_aa: ASSFRASADTQY
j_call: TRBJ2-3
v_call: TRBV12-3/TRBV12-4

cdr3_aa: ASSYSNRGSNTEAF
j_call: TRBJ1-1
v_call: TRBV6-6

cdr3_aa: ASSVGAVNEQF
j_call: TRBJ2-1
v_call: TRBV9

cdr3_aa: ACRDRGDNYGYP
j_call: TRBJ1-2
v_call: TRBV6-1